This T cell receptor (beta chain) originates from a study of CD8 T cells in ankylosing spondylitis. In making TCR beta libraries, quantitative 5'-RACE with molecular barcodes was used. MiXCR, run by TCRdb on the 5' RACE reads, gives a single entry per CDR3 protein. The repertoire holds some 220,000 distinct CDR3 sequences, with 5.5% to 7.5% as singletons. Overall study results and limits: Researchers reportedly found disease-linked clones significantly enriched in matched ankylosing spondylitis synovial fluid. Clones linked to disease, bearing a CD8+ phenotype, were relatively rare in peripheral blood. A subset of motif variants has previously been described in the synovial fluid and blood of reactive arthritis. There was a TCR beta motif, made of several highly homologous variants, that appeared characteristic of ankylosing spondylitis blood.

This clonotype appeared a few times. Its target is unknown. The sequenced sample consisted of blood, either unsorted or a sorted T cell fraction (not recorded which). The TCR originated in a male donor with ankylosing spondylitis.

In DNA form, the CDR3 reads TGTGCCAGCAGCCCCTTCGGGGGGGGCTCAGATACGCAGTATTTT. Its translation is CASSPFGGGSDTQYF. V is TRBV6-1 and J is TRBJ2-3; TRBD2 aligns across 8 bases. V was pared by 6 bases and J by 4 bases, with 9 bases of the junction left unmatched. The CDR3 runs 15 residues. Per the germline V gene, CDR1 is MNHNS and CDR2 is SASEGT.